Below are 13 T cell receptor beta chains sequenced from a single sample in a study of blood T cells in healthy people across ages (dated by TCRdb to 2013 to 2016). Libraries were prepared through 5' RACE. Sequenced on an Illumina HiSeq 2500. The second PCR ran for about 7 to 11 cycles and used a J-beta primer mix along with a sample-barcoded 5' primer. TCRdb's own reprocessing of the public reads used fastp at Q25 and MiXCR and kept productive beta chains. Entries are consolidated by CDR3 protein sequence, retaining the most common genes and DNA. This sample gives about 1,800,000 distinct CDR3 sequences in total; 28% of them show up just once. Clones ranked in the top ten supply around 7.7% of the sample. Sample: blood. The receptor set was obtained from a woman in her twenties or thirties in good health.

This chain joins TRBV5-5 and TRBJ2-5; 9 bases map to TRBD2. The CDR3 spans 17 residues. J lost 5 bases, V lost 0 bases, and 11 bases had no gene match. Germline V gene sequence: CDR1 SGHKS, CDR2 YYEKEE (reference sequence). For the CDR3, the DNA is TGTGCCAGCAGCTTGGGGCCCAGCGGGGGGCGGAGGGAGACCCAGTACTTC. This encodes CASSLGPSGGRRETQYF.

This clonotype was recorded many times. This chain joins TRBV29-1 and TRBJ2-1, with 8 nucleotides matching TRBD2. The germline V gene encodes CDR1 SQVTM and CDR2 ANQGSEA. This CDR3 is 16 amino acids long. After removal of 6 bases from V and 0 bases from J, the junction contained 10 bases not matched to a gene. CDR3 in amino acids: CSVVAVREGSYNEQFF. For the CDR3, the DNA is TGCAGCGTAGTAGCCGTCCGGGAGGGCTCCTACAATGAGCAGTTCTTC.

This clonotype was seen repeatedly, ten times or more. V is TRBV4-2 and J is TRBJ1-5, with 10 nucleotides matching TRBD1. This CDR3 is built from 16 residues. Losses at the gene ends were 1 base for V and 6 bases for J; bases not matched to a gene: 6. In germline, CDR1 is LGHNA, CDR2 YNFKEQ. In DNA, the CDR3 is TGTGCCAGCAGCCAAGGGGACAGGGGCTCGAGTCAGCCCCAGCATTTT. Translated, it gives CASSQGDRGSSQPQHF.

This clonotype was observed a handful of times. With a much larger clone just one base away, this may be a read error. This chain links TRBV7-6 with TRBJ2-5, with unresolved D. CDR1 is SGHVS, CDR2 FNYEAQ, per germline. This CDR3 is built from 13 residues. CDR3 DNA sequence: TGTGCCAGCAGCCCGCCAGACGGTTACGAGCAGGACTTC. This encodes CASSPPDGYEQDF.

Regarding this clonotype: This sequence may be a read error, since a much larger clone differs from it by one base. The chain joins TRBV12-3 or TRBV12-4 to TRBJ2-4; D remains ambiguous. Trimming took off 2 bases at V and 13 bases at J, with 12 bases between the two ends. CDR3 length: 12 amino acids. The chain's CDR3 is CASSLMSNEQYF. The CDR3 DNA reads TGTGCCAGCAGTTTAATGAGCAATGAGCAGTACTTC.

This clonotype was detected a few times. The rearrangement joins TRBV15 to TRBJ1-1; D unresolved. The CDR3 is 15 amino acids. Germline V gene lookup returns CDR1 LNHNV and CDR2 YYDKDF (reference sequence). V lost 0 bases to trimming and J lost 2 bases, with 10 bases between them. The CDR3 coding sequence is TGTGCCACCAGCAGAGAAGGCAGGTCCAACACTGAAGCTTTCTTT. It yields the protein CATSREGRSNTEAFF.

In the case of this clonotype: Relative to the germline gene, one junction end is altered; a read error may explain this. This rearrangement joins TRBV3-1 to TRBJ1-6; 9 positions agree with TRBD1. The CDR3 consists of 12 residues. Germline V gene lookup returns CDR1 LGHDT and CDR2 YNNKEL (reference sequence). The CDR3 DNA follows: TGTGCCTCAAGGGACAGGGATTCATCCCTCCACTTT. It specifies CASRDRDSSLHF.

At least ten counts were recorded for this clonotype. DNA of the CDR3: TGTGCCAGCAGCCCCCAACTAGCGGGGGGTTACAATGAGCAGTTCTTC. Protein: CASSPQLAGGYNEQFF. V gene TRBV7-2 combines with J gene TRBJ2-1; the match to TRBD2 covers 12 bases. V lost 5 bases and J lost 4; bases outside the gene matches: 6. Germline V lookup: CDR1 SGHTA, CDR2 FQGNSA. This CDR3 has 16 amino acids.

This clonotype was detected many times. This chain connects TRBV5-1 to TRBJ1-2, with D hard to call. Trimming removed 0 bases at V and 6 bases at J, with 9 bases between. The germline V gene encodes CDR1 SGHRS and CDR2 YFSETQ. This CDR3 comprises 13 residues. The CDR3 DNA follows: TGCGCCAGCAGCTTGGCGGGAACAGATGGCTACACCTTC. It codes for CASSLAGTDGYTF.

This clonotype was detected a few times. The chain couples TRBV12-3 or TRBV12-4 to TRBJ1-4, with D possibly being TRBD1 (5 bases). The V end lost 6 bases, the J end lost 5 bases, and 13 bases lay between the germline ends. The CDR3 runs to 14 residues. The CDR3 loop reads CASSFDRLNEKLFF. The CDR3 DNA is TGTGCCAGCAGCTTCGACAGACTGAATGAAAAACTGTTTTTT.

This clonotype was counted ten times or more. The chain carries TRBV7-2 and TRBJ1-2; 7 bases line up with TRBD1. Germline-derived CDR1 and CDR2 are SGHTA and FQGNSA. Trimming removed 2 bases from V and 4 bases from J; junction bases left unmatched: 10. This CDR3 has 16 amino acids. As DNA, the CDR3 is TGTGCCAGCAGCTTAAACTACAACAGGGGAAGCTATGGCTACACCTTC. Translating it yields CASSLNYNRGSYGYTF.

A few counts support this clonotype. The rearrangement uses TRBV7-3 and TRBJ1-2; TRBD1 is a possible D gene (5 bases). Trimming took 5 bases from V and 8 from J, leaving 18 bases between them. CDR3 size: 14 residues. CDR1 and CDR2 from the germline V gene are SGHTA and FQGTGA. The CDR3 reads CASSDNNGGSGYTF. CDR3 DNA: TGTGCCAGCAGCGATAATAACGGGGGGAGCGGCTACACCTTC.

This clonotype was seen ten or more times. The rearrangement joins TRBV7-9 to TRBJ2-4, with D maybe TRBD2 (5 bases). V dropped 7 bases and J dropped 1 base, with 14 bases sitting between them. Germline CDR1 and CDR2: SEHNR and FQNEAQ (reference sequence). The CDR3 spans 15 residues. The CDR3 sequence: CASTLVLAAKNIQYF. The CDR3 bases are TGTGCCAGCACCCTAGTTTTAGCGGCCAAAAACATTCAGTACTTC.